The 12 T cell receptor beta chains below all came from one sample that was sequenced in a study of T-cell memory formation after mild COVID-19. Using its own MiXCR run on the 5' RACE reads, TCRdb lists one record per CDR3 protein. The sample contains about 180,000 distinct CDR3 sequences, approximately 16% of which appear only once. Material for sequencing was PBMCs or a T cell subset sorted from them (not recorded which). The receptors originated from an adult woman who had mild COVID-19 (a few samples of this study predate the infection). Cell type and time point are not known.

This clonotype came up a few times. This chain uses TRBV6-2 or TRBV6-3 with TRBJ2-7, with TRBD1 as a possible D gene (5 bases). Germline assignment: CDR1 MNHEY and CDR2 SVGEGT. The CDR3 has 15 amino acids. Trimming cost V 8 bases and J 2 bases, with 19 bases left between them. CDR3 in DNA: TGTGCCAGCGCTTACAGGTGGGTCCGTACCTACGAGCAGTACTTC. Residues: CASAYRWVRTYEQYF.

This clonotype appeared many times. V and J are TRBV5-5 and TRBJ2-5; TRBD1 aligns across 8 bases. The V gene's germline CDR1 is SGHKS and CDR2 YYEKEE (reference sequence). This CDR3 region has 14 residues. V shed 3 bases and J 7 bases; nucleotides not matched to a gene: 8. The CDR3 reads CASSWTGTPGTQYF. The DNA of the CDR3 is TGTGCCAGCAGCTGGACAGGGACCCCAGGGACCCAGTACTTC.

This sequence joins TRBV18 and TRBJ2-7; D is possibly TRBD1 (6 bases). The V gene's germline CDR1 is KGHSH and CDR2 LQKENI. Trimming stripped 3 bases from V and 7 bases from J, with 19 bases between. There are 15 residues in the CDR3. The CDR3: CASSPPGQPIWEQYF. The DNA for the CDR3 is TGTGCCAGCTCACCTCCGGGACAACCGATCTGGGAGCAGTACTTC.

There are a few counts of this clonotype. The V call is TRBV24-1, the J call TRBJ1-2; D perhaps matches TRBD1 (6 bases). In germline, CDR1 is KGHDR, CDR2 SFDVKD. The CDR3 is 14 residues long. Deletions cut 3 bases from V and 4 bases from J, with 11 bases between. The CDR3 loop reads CATSDRTAIYGYTF. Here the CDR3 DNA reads TGTGCCACCAGTGATAGGACAGCTATCTATGGCTACACCTTC.

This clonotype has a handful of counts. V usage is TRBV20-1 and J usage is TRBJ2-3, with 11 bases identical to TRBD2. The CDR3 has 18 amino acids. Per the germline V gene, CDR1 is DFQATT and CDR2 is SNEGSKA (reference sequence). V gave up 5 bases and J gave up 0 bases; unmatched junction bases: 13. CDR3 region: CSASDGLAGSPSTDTQYF. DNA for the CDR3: TGCAGTGCTTCCGATGGACTAGCGGGCAGCCCTAGCACAGATACGCAGTATTTT.

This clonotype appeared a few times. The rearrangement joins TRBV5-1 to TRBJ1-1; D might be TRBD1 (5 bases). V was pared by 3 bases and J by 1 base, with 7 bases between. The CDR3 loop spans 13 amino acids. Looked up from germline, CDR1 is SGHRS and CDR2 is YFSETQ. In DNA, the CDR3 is TGCGCCAGCAGCTCCGGGACGAACACTGAAGCTTTCTTT. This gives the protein CASSSGTNTEAFF.

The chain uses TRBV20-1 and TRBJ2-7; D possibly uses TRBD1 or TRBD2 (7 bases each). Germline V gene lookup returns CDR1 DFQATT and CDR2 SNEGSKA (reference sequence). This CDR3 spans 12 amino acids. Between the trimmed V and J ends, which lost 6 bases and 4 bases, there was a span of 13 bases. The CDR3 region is CSAQGGAYEQYF. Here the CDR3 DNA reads TGCAGTGCCCAGGGGGGGGCTTACGAGCAGTACTTC.

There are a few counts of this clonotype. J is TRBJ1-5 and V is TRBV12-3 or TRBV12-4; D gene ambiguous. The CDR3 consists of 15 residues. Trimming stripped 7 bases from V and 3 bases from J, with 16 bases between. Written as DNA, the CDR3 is TGTGCCAGCACCTGGTCGGGAGGCTCCAATCAGCCCCAGCATTTT. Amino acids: CASTWSGGSNQPQHF.

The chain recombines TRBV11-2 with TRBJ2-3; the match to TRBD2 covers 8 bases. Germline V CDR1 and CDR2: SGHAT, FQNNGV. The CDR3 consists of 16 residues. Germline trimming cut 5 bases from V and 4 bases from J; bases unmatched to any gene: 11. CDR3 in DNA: TGTGCCAGCAGCCTGGGGCTAAGCGGGAGATCAGATACGCAGTATTTT. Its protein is CASSLGLSGRSDTQYF.

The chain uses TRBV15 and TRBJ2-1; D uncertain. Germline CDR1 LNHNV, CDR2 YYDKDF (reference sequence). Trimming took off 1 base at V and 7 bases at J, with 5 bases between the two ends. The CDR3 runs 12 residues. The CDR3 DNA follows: TGTGCCACCAGCAGAGCAGAGAATGAGCAGTTCTTC. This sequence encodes CATSRAENEQFF.

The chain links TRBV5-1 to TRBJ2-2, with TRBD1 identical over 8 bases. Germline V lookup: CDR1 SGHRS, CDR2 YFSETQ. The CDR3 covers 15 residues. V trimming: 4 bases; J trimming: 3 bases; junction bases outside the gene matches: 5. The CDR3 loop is CASSLRGRDTGELFF. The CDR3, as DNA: TGCGCCAGCAGCCTCAGGGGGCGAGACACCGGGGAGCTGTTTTTT. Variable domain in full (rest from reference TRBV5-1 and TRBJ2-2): KAGVTQTPRYLIKTRGQQVTLSCSPISGHRSVSWYQQTPGQGLQFLFEYFSETQRNKGNFPGRFSGRQFSNSRSEMNVSTLELGDSALYLCASSLRGRDTGELFFGEGSRLTVL.

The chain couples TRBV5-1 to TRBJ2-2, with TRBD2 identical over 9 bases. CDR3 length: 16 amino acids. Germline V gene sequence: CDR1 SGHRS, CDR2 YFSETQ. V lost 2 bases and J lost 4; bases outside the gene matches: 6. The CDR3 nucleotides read TGCGCCAGCAGCTTACAGACTAGCGGACCCACCGGGGAGCTGTTTTTT. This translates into CASSLQTSGPTGELFF.